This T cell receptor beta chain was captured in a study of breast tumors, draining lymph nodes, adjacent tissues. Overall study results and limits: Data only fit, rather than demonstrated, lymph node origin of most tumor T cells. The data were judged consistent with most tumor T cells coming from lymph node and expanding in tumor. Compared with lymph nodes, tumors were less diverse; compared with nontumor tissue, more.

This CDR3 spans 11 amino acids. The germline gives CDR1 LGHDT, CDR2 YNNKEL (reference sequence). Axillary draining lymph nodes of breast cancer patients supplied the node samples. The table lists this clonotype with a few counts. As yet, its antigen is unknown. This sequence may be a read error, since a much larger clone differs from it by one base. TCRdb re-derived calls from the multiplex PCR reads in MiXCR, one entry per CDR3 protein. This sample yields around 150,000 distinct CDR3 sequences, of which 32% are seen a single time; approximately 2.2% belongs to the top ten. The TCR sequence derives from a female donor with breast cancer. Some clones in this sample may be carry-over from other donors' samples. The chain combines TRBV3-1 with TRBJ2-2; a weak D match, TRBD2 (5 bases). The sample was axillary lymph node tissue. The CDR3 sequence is CASSHTGELLF. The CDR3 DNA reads TGTGCCAGCAGCCACACCGGGGAGCTGCTTTTT.